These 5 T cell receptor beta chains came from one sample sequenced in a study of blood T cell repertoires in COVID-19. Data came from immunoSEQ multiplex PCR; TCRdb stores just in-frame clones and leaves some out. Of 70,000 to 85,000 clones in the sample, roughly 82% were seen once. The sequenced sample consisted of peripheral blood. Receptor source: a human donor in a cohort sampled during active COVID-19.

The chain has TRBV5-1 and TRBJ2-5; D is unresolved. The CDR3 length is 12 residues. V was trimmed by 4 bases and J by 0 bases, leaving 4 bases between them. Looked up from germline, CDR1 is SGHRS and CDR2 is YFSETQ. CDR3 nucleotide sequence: TGCGCCAGCAGCCTAGACCAAGAGACCCAGTACTTC. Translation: CASSLDQETQYF. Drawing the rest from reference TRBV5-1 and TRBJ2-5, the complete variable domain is KAGVTQTPRYLIKTRGQQVTLSCSPISGHRSVSWYQQTPGQGLQFLFEYFSETQRNKGNFPGRFSGRQFSNSRSEMNVSTLELGDSALYLCASSLDQETQYFGPGTRLLVL.

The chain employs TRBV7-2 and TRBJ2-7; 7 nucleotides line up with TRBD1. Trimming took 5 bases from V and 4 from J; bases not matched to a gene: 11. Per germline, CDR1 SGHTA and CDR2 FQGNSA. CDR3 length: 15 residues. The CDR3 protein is CASSTTRDRLYEQYF. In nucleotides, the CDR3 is TGTGCCAGCAGCACAACCCGGGACAGATTATACGAGCAGTACTTC.

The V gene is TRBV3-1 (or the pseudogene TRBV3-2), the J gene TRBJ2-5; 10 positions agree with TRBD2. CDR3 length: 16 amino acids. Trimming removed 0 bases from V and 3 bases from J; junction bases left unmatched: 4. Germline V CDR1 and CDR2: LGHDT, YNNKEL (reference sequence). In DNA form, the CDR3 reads TGTGCCAGCAGCCAAGATTTGAGCGGGGGGGAAGAGACCCAGTACTTC. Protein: CASSQDLSGGEETQYF.

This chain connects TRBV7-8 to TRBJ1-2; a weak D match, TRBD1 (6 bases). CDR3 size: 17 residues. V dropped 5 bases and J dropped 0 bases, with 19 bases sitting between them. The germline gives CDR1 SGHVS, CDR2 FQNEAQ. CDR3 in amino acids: CASSPLPRGLANYGYTF. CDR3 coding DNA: TGTGCCAGCAGCCCCCTGCCCAGGGGATTAGCTAACTATGGCTACACCTTC.

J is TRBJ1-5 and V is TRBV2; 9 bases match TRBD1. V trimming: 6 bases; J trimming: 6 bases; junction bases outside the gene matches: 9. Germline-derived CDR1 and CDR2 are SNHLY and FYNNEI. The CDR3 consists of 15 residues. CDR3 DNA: TGTGCCAGCAGCCCAGACAGGGGGTTAAGTCAGCCCCAGCATTTT. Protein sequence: CASSPDRGLSQPQHF.